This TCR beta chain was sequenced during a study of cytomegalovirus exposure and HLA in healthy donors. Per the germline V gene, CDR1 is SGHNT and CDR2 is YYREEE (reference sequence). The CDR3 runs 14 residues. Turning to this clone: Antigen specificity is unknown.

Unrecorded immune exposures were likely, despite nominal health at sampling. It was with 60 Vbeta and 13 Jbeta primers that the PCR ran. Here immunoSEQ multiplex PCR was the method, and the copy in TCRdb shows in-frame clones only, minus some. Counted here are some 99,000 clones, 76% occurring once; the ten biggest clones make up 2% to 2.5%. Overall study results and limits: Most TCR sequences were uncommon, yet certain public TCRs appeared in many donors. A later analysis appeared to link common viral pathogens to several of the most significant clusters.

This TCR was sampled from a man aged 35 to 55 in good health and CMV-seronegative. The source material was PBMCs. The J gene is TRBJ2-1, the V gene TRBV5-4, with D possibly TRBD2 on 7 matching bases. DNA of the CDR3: TGTGCGGGAGGGGGGGACATGGGACTCAATGAGCAGTTCTTC. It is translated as CAGGGDMGLNEQFF.